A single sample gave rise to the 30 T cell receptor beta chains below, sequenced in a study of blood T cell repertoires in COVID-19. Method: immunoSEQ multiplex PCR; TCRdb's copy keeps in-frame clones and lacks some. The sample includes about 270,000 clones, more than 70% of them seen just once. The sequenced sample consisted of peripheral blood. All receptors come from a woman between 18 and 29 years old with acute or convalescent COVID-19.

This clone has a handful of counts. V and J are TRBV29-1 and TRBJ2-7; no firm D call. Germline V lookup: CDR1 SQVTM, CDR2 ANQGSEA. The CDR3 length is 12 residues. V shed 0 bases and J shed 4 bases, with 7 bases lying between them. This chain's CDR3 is CSVEDTRYEQYF. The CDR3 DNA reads TGCAGCGTTGAAGATACGAGATACGAGCAGTACTTC.

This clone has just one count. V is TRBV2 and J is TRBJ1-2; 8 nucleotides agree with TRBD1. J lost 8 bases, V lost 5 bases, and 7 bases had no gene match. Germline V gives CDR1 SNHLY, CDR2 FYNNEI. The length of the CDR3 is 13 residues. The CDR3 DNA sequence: TGTGCCAGCAGTCCGCAGGGGGCTGGGGGCTACACCTTC. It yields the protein CASSPQGAGGYTF.

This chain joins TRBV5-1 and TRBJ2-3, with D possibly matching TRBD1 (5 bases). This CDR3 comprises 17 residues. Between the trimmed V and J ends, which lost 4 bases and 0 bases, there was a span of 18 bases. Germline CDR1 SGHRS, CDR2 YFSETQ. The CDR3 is CASSPSDTWGSTDTQYF. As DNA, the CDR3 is TGCGCCAGCAGCCCCTCGGACACATGGGGTAGCACAGATACGCAGTATTTT.

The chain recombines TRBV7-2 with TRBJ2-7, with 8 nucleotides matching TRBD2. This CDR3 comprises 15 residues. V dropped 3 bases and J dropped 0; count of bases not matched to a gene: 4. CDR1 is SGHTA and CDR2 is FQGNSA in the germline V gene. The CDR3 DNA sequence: TGTGCCAGCAGCTTTAATCTAGCGGGCTCCTACGAGCAGTACTTC. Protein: CASSFNLAGSYEQYF.

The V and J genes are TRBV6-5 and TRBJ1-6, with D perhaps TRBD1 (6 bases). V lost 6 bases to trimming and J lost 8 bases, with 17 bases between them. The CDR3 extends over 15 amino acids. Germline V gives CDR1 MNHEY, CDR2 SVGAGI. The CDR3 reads CASRKNREYYSPLHF. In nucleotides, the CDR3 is TGTGCCAGCAGAAAAAACAGGGAATATTATTCACCCCTCCACTTT.

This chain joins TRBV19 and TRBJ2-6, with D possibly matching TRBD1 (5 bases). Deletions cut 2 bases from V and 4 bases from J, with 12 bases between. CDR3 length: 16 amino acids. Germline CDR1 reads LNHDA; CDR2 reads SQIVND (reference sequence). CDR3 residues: CASSILGALGANVLTF. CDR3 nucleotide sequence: TGTGCCAGTAGTATACTTGGGGCTCTGGGGGCCAACGTCCTGACTTTC.

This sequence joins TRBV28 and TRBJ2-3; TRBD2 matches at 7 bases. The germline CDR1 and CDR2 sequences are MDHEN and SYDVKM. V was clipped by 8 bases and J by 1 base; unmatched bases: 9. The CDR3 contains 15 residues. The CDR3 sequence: CASLTGLLRTDTQYF. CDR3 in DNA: TGTGCCAGCCTCACGGGACTACTACGCACAGATACGCAGTATTTT.

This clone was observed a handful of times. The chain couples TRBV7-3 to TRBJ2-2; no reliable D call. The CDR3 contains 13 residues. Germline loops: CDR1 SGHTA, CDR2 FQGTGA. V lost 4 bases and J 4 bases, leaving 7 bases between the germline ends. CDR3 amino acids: CASSSTRTGELFF. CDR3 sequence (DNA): TGTGCCAGCAGCTCCACTCGCACCGGGGAGCTGTTTTTT. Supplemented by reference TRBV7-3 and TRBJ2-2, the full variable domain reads GAGVSQTPSNKVTEKGKYVELRCDPISGHTALYWYRQSLGQGPEFLIYFQGTGAADDSGLPNDRFFAVRPEGSVSTLKIQRTERGDSAVYLCASSSTRTGELFFGEGSRLTVL.

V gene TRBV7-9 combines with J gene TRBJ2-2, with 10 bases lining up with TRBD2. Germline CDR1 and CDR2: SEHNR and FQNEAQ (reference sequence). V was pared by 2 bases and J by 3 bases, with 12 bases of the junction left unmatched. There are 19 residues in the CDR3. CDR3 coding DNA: TGTGCCAGCAGCTTACCCCTTCTCCTAGCGGGGGACGACACCGGGGAGCTGTTTTTT. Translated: CASSLPLLLAGDDTGELFF.

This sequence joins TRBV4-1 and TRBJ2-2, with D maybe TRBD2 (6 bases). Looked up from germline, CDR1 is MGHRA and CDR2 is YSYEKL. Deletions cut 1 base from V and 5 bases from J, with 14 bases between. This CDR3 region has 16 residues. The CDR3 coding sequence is TGCGCCAGCAGCCAAGGATTGCTAGCGTCTACCGGGGAGCTGTTTTTT. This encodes CASSQGLLASTGELFF.

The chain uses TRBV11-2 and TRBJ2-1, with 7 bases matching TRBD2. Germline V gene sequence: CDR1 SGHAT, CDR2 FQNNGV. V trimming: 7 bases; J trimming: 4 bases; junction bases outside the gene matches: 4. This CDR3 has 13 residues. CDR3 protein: CASTASGYNEQFF. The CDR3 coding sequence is TGTGCCAGCACCGCTAGCGGTTACAATGAGCAGTTCTTC.

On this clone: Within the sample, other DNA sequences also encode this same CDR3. CDR3 amino acids: CASSPTGAYEQYF. CDR3 bases: TGTGCCAGCAGCCCGACAGGGGCCTACGAGCAGTACTTC. The chain couples TRBV3-1 (or the pseudogene TRBV3-2) to TRBJ2-7; TRBD1 aligns across 8 bases. Per germline, CDR1 LGHDT and CDR2 YNNKEL (reference sequence). The junction had 1 base not matched to a gene; V was cut back by 4 bases and J by 2 bases. CDR3 length: 13 amino acids.

The CDR3: CASSKGQGRGYTF. CDR3 nucleotides: TGTGCCAGCAGCAAGGGACAGGGAAGGGGCTACACCTTC. This rearrangement joins TRBV12-3 or TRBV12-4 to TRBJ1-2; 9 bases line up with TRBD1. V lost 6 bases and J lost 8; bases outside the gene matches: 7. The CDR3 totals 13 residues.

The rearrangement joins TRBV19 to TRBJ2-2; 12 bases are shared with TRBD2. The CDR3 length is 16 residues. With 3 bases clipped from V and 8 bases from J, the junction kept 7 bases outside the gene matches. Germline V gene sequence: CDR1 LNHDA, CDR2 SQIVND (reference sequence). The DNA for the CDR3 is TGTGCCAGTAGTATTAGACTAGCGGGGGATTCGGGGGAGCTGTTTTTT. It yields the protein CASSIRLAGDSGELFF.

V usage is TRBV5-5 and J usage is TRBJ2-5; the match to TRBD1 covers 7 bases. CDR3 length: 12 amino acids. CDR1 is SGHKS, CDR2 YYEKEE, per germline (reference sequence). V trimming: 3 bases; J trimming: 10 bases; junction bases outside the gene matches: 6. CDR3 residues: CASSYTGVGQYF. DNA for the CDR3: TGTGCCAGCAGCTACACAGGGGTGGGCCAGTACTTC.

The CDR3, as DNA: TGCGCCAGCAGCCAAGGATCAGGGGTTACTGAAGCTTTCTTT. Its protein product is CASSQGSGVTEAFF. The V gene is TRBV4-1, the J gene TRBJ1-1; a weak D match, TRBD1 (6 bases). The CDR3 is 14 amino acids. Germline CDR1 and CDR2: MGHRA and YSYEKL. Between the trimmed V and J ends, which lost 1 base and 5 bases, there was a span of 11 bases.

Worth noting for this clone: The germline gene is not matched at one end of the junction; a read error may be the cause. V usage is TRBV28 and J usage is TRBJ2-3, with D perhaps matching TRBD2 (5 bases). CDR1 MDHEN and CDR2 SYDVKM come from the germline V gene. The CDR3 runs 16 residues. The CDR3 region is CASSLLRERITDTQYF. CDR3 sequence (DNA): TGTGCCAGCAGTTTGTTACGGGAAAGAATCACAGATACACAGTATTTT.

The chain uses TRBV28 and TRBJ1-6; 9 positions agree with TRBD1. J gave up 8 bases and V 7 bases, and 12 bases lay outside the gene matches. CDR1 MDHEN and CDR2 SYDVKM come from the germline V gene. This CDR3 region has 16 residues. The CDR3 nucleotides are TGTGCCAGCACCCGATTCTGGGACAGGGTCGATTCACCCCTCCACTTT. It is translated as CASTRFWDRVDSPLHF.

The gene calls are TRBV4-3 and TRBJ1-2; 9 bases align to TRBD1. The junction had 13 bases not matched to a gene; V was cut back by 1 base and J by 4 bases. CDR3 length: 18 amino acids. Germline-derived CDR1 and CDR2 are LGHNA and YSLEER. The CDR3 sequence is CASSQVNRGQDISYGYTF. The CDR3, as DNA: TGCGCCAGCAGCCAAGTTAACAGGGGGCAAGATATAAGCTATGGCTACACCTTC.

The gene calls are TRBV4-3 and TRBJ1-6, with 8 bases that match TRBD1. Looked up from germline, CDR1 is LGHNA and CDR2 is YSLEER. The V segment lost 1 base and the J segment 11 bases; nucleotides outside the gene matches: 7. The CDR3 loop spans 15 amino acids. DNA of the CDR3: TGCGCCAGCAGCCAAGGGGCGGGACAGGAGGCACCCCTCCACTTT. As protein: CASSQGAGQEAPLHF.

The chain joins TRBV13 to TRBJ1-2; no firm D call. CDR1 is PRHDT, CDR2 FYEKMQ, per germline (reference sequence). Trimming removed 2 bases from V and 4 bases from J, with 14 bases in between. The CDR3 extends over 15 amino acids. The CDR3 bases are TGTGCCAGCAGCTTATTGGCAGGATCCACCTATGGCTACACCTTC. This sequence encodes CASSLLAGSTYGYTF.

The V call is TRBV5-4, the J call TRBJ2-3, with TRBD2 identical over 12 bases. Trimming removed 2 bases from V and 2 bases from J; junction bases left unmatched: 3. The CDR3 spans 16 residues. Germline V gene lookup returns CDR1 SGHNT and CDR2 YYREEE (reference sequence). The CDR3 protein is CASSFPSGRVTDTQYF. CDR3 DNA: TGTGCCAGCAGCTTTCCTAGCGGGAGGGTCACAGATACGCAGTATTTT.

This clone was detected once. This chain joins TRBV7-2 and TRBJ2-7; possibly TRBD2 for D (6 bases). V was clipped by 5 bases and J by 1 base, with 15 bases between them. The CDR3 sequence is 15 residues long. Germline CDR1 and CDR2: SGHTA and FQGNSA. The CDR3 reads CASSQEGSLSYEQYF. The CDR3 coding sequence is TGTGCCAGCAGCCAGGAGGGAAGCCTATCCTACGAGCAGTACTTC.

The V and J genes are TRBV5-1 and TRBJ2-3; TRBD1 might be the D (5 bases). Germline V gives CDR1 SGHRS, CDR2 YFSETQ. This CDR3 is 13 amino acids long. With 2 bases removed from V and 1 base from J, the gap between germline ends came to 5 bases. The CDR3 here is CASSLQGTDTQYF. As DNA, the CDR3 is TGCGCCAGCAGCTTACAGGGCACAGATACGCAGTATTTT. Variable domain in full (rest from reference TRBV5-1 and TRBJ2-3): KAGVTQTPRYLIKTRGQQVTLSCSPISGHRSVSWYQQTPGQGLQFLFEYFSETQRNKGNFPGRFSGRQFSNSRSEMNVSTLELGDSALYLCASSLQGTDTQYFGPGTRLTVL.

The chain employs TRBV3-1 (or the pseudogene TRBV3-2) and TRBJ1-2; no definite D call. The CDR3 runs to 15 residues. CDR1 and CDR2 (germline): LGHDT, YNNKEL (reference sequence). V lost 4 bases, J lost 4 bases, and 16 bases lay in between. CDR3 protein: CASSLRLGALYGYTF. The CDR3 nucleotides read TGTGCCAGCAGCCTAAGACTCGGAGCCCTCTATGGCTACACCTTC.

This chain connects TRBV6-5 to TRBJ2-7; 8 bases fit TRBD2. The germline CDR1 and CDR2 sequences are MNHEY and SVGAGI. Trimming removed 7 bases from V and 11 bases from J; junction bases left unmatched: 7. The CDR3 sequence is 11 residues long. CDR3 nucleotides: TGTGCCAGCACCGAGGGGCGGGAGGAGTACTTC. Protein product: CASTEGREEYF.

CDR3 region: CASSLAPPPGSGELFF. The CDR3 DNA sequence: TGTGCCAGCAGCTTAGCACCCCCTCCAGGGTCCGGGGAGCTGTTTTTT. The rearrangement uses TRBV7-6 and TRBJ2-2, with D maybe TRBD1 (5 bases). Per the germline V gene, CDR1 is SGHVS and CDR2 is FNYEAQ. The CDR3 is 16 residues long. V dropped 0 bases and J dropped 6 bases, with 14 bases sitting between them.

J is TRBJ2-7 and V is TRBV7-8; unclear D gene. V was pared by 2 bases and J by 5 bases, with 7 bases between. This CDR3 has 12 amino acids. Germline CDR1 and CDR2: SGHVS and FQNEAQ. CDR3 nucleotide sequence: TGTGCCAGCAGCTTATCCTCAGACGAGCAGTACTTC. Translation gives CASSLSSDEQYF.

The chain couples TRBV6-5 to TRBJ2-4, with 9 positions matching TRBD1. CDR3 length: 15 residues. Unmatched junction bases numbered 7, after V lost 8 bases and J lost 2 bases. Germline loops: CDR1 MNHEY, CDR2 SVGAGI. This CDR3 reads CASRGTGKSKNIQYF. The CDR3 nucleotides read TGTGCCAGCCGGGGGACAGGGAAGTCCAAAAACATTCAGTACTTC.

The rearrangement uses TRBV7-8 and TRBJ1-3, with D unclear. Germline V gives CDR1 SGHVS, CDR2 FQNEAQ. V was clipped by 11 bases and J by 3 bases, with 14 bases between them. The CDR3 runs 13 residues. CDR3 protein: CASEAGYGNTIYF. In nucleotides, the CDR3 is TGTGCCTCCGAAGCAGGATATGGAAACACCATATATTTT.